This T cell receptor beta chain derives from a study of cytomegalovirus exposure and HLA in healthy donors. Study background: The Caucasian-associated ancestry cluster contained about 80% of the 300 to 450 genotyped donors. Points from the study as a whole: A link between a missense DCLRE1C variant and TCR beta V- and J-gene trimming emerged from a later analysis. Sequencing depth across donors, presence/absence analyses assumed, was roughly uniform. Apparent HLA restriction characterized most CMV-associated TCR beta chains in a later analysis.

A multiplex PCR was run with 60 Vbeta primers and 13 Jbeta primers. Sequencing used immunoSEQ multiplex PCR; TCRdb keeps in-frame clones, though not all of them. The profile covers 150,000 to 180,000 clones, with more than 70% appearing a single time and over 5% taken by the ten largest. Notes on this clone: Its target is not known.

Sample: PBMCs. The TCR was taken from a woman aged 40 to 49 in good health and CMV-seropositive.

CDR3 DNA: TGTGCCAGCTCACCGAGACAGACTAGCACAGATACGCAGTATTTT. Its protein product is CASSPRQTSTDTQYF. This chain joins TRBV18 and TRBJ2-3; the D gene is possibly TRBD1 (5 bases). V was shortened by 3 bases and J by 0 bases, with 10 bases between the two germline ends. The CDR3 sequence is 15 residues long. From germline, CDR1 is KGHSH and CDR2 LQKENI.